The next 12 T cell receptor beta chains were all read from a single sample in a study of response to subunit inactivated influenza vaccine. MiXCR, applied by TCRdb to the RT-PCR reads, yields one record per CDR3 protein. Of around 600,000 distinct CDR3 sequences listed, about 11% are singletons. The same data also contributed to another study, on T cells expressing NK-cell markers. According to that study: The authors made TCR beta cDNA libraries by 5'RACE template switching. This switching added a universal primer site and UMIs.

Specimen: PBMCs from blood, collected on the day of vaccination. These receptors originate from a man in his fifties who received an inactivated influenza vaccine.

This rearrangement joins TRBV6-1 to TRBJ2-5, with TRBD2 matching over 9 bases. V shed 5 bases, J shed 5 bases, and the junction held 9 bases outside the gene matches. Germline CDR1 reads MNHNS; CDR2 reads SASEGT. The CDR3 contains 15 residues. CDR3: CASSRLADTGETQYF. CDR3 sequence (DNA): TGTGCCAGCAGTCGACTAGCGGACACAGGCGAGACCCAGTACTTC.

The chain uses TRBV6-5 and TRBJ1-1, with 7 bases fitting TRBD1. Trimming took 4 bases from V and 1 from J; bases not matched to a gene: 6. This CDR3 region has 15 residues. CDR1 is MNHEY and CDR2 is SVGAGI in the germline V gene. DNA for the CDR3: TGTGCCAGCAGTTCCGTGGACAGGAGGAACACTGAAGCTTTCTTT. Protein: CASSSVDRRNTEAFF.

This clonotype was recorded at least ten times. The chain carries TRBV6-5 and TRBJ2-1; 13 nucleotides align to TRBD2. Trimming at V came to 4 bases and at J to 9 bases, leaving 6 bases not matched to a gene. The CDR3 is 15 amino acids. Per germline, CDR1 MNHEY and CDR2 SVGAGI. The CDR3 nucleotides read TGTGCCAGCAGTTCCTGGACTAGCGGGAGTCCTGAGCAGTTCTTC. Amino acids: CASSSWTSGSPEQFF.

This chain uses TRBV11-2 with TRBJ2-5, with 11 bases aligning to TRBD2. With V trimmed by 3 bases and J by 2 bases, 11 bases remained unmatched. CDR3 length equals 18 residues. The germline gives CDR1 SGHAT, CDR2 FQNNGV. In DNA form, the CDR3 reads TGTGCCAGCAGCTTCCTAAGGACTAGCGGGTTTTTTCAAGAGACCCAGTACTTC. Its translation: CASSFLRTSGFFQETQYF.

This clonotype was seen ten or more times. The rearrangement links TRBV5-1 to TRBJ2-1; 9 positions agree with TRBD2. The CDR3 runs to 15 residues. Germline V gene sequence: CDR1 SGHRS, CDR2 YFSETQ. The V gene end was trimmed by 2 bases and the J gene end by 9 bases; junction bases not matched to a gene: 9. CDR3 in amino acids: CASSLGDSGSGEQFF. CDR3 nucleotides: TGCGCCAGCAGCTTAGGGGATAGCGGGAGCGGTGAGCAGTTCTTC.

The genes are TRBV7-2 and TRBJ2-5, with D possibly TRBD1 on 5 matching bases. With 0 bases removed from V and 7 bases from J, the gap between germline ends came to 21 bases. Germline V lookup: CDR1 SGHTA, CDR2 FQGNSA. The CDR3 has 17 amino acids. The CDR3 DNA sequence: TGTGCCAGCAGCTTAGCAGTTGGGGCACAGACGACGTGGACCCAGTACTTC. Translation gives CASSLAVGAQTTWTQYF. Based on the CDR3 plus reference TRBV7-2 and TRBJ2-5, the full variable domain is GAGVSQSPSNKVTEKGKDVELRCDPISGHTALYWYRQSLGQGLEFLIYFQGNSAPDKSGLPSDRFSAERTGGSVSTLTIQRTQQEDSAVYLCASSLAVGAQTTWTQYFGPGTRLLVL.

The chain has TRBV29-1 and TRBJ2-1; D ambiguous. V lost 3 bases and J lost 6, with 15 bases in between. This CDR3 comprises 14 residues. Germline values: CDR1 SQVTM, CDR2 ANQGSEA. CDR3 DNA: TGCAGCGTTGATTCTAGAGTAGTTCCCAATGAGCAGTTCTTC. Protein product: CSVDSRVVPNEQFF.

CDR3 sequence: CSANLRGLAGSHEQFF. The CDR3 nucleotides are TGCAGTGCCAACCTTCGGGGACTAGCGGGATCCCATGAGCAGTTCTTC. The chain employs TRBV20-1 and TRBJ2-1; 13 positions agree with TRBD2. Trimming cost V 6 bases and J 8 bases; bases outside gene matches: 13. The germline V gene has CDR1 DFQATT and CDR2 SNEGSKA (reference sequence). The CDR3 covers 16 residues.

This clonotype was found a few times. CDR3 nucleotides: TGTGCCAGCAGCTCCCCTTTGAGGGAGGGCCCGGGTGAGCAGTACTTC. Protein: CASSSPLREGPGEQYF. The chain combines TRBV13 with TRBJ2-7, with 7 nucleotides matching TRBD2. The J segment lost 7 bases and the V segment lost 4 bases, leaving 16 bases of the junction unmatched. CDR1 PRHDT and CDR2 FYEKMQ come from the germline V gene (reference sequence). The CDR3 extends over 16 amino acids.

This clonotype was found a few times. The rearrangement joins TRBV7-2 to TRBJ1-4; 7 nucleotides agree with TRBD1. V gave up 5 bases and J gave up 5 bases; unmatched junction bases: 8. Germline lookup yields CDR1 SGHTA and CDR2 FQGNSA. The CDR3 is made up of 15 amino acids. The CDR3 loop reads CASSPTGRYNEKLFF. The CDR3 DNA is TGTGCCAGCAGCCCGACAGGGAGATACAATGAAAAACTGTTTTTT.

J is TRBJ2-3 and V is TRBV4-2; TRBD2 matches at 9 bases. V trimming: 0 bases; J trimming: 6 bases; junction bases outside the gene matches: 19. Germline CDR1 reads LGHNA; CDR2 reads YNFKEQ. CDR3 length: 20 amino acids. The CDR3 nucleotides read TGTGCCAGCAGCCAAGATGCCCGCTCCTCCCGAGCGGGAGGACGCGATACGCAGTATTTT. This gives the protein CASSQDARSSRAGGRDTQYF.

The CDR3 DNA reads as TGTGCCAGCAGACCTGGGACCGAGAACACTGAAGCTTTCTTT. As protein: CASRPGTENTEAFF. The J gene is TRBJ1-1, the V gene TRBV12-3 or TRBV12-4; TRBD1 might be the D (5 bases). V shed 6 bases and J shed 1 base, with 12 bases lying between them. The CDR3 runs 14 residues.